Listed below are T cell receptor beta chains from one sample, sequenced in a study of OX40 agonist ivuxolimab in advanced cancers. Method: immunoSEQ multiplex PCR; TCRdb's copy keeps in-frame clones and lacks some. The table has 70,000 to 75,000 clones, over 75% seen once. Material: CD4+ or CD8+ T cells sorted from blood, obtained in a trial of the OX40 agonist ivuxolimab. These receptor sequences come from an adult with an advanced solid tumor such as melanoma, head and neck, liver or kidney cancer. CDR3s include the opening cysteine and the closing phenylalanine or tryptophan. The D gene is left open where the match is weak. Not every row has a clone size; where given, it reads once, few, many or a size class.

abundance	v_gene	len	j_gene	d_gene	CDR3aa	CDR3nt
once	TRBV15	17	TRBJ2-4	TRBD1	CATSRDPQGAGENIQYF	TGTGCCACCAGCAGAGATCCACAGGGGGCCGGCGAAAACATTCAGTACTTC
-	TRBV11-2	14	TRBJ1-1	TRBD1	CASSRRDRDTEAFF	TGTGCCAGCAGCCGCCGGGACAGGGACACTGAAGCTTTCTTT
-	TRBV6-1	14	TRBJ2-2	-	CASRGHLNTGELFF	TGTGCCAGCAGGGGGCATCTGAACACCGGGGAGCTGTTTTTT
-	TRBV10-1	14	TRBJ2-5	-	CASSAGAIQETQYF	TGCGCCAGCAGCGCGGGTGCAATTCAAGAGACCCAGTACTTC
-	TRBV10-2	16	TRBJ2-7	TRBD1	CASSSIRQGSSYEQYF	TGCGCCAGCAGCTCCATCCGACAGGGGAGCTCCTACGAGCAGTACTTC
-	TRBV5-5	13	TRBJ1-1	TRBD1	CASSGQGNTEAFF	TGTGCCAGCAGCGGACAGGGGAACACTGAAGCTTTCTTT
-	TRBV19	11	TRBJ2-7	-	CASSISGEQYF	TGTGCCAGTAGTATAAGTGGAGAGCAGTACTTC
-	TRBV9	17	TRBJ2-2	-	CASSVSTGRSNTGELFF	TGTGCCAGCAGCGTTTCGACAGGCCGCTCGAACACCGGGGAGCTGTTTTTT
once	TRBV7-9	15	TRBJ1-1	TRBD1	CASSSGTVGSTEAFF	TGTGCCAGCAGCTCCGGGACAGTAGGTAGCACTGAAGCTTTCTTT
-	TRBV18	17	TRBJ2-3	-	CASSPWRGGGAEDTQYF	TGTGCCAGCTCACCGTGGAGGGGAGGGGGCGCAGAAGATACGCAGTATTTT
-	TRBV5-4	14	TRBJ2-2	-	CASSSPGGSGELFF	TGTGCCAGCAGCTCTCCCGGGGGAAGCGGGGAGCTGTTTTTT